This T cell receptor delta chain was sequenced in a study of γδ T cells in repeated Plasmodium falciparum infection. Across the whole study: Malaria-naive adults were infected with P. falciparum NF54 four times over roughly 640 days.

TRG and TRD sequences were obtained from every sorted gammadelta sample. TCRdb ran CATT on the multiplex PCR reads. The repertoire consists of 45,000 to 70,000 delta-chain clones, with roughly 1.8% occurring once and the leading ten covering 15%. This clone was counted between two and nine times. The protein TCRdb lists belongs to a much larger clone and differs from this DNA's translation at residue 9, which points to a read error; the protein shown is made from the DNA. This receptor was identified in a pool of human donors (malaria-infected and uninfected, not separated). Input material: gamma-delta T cells from blood.

The CDR3 protein is CALGELGPRGYPLTTGGYETDKLIF. Written as DNA, the CDR3 is TGTGCTCTTGGGGAACTGGGCCCCCGGGGGTACCCGCTTACTACTGGGGGATACGAGACCGATAAACTCATCTTT. The J gene is TRDJ1, the V gene TRDV1, with 13 bases identical to TRDD3. TCRdb is silent on the J gene; assignment here came from matching the DNA to germline. V trimming: 0 bases; J trimming: 2 bases; junction bases outside the gene matches: 27. Per the germline V gene, CDR1 is TSWWSYY and CDR2 is QGS. CDR3 length: 25 amino acids.